The clone carrying this T cell receptor (beta chain) was seen a few times. Germline CDR1 reads GTSNPN; CDR2 reads SVGIG (reference sequence). The ends lost 0 bases at V and 5 bases at J; junction bases unmatched: 6. The CDR3 runs 15 residues. This entry belongs to a study of cytomegalovirus exposure and HLA in healthy donors. PCR employed 60 Vbeta and 13 Jbeta primers. TCRdb keeps only in-frame clones here, not all; method: immunoSEQ multiplex PCR. Of some 110,000 clones detected, 65% to 75% appear once; the ten largest clones hold 9.5% to 13%. This chain links TRBV30 with TRBJ2-5; 10 nucleotides match TRBD2. This sequence was found in a woman aged 50 to 65 in good health and CMV-seropositive. The specimen sequenced was PBMCs. This CDR3 reads CAWSVAGGPGETQYF. Here the CDR3 DNA reads TGTGCCTGGAGTGTAGCGGGGGGGCCGGGGGAGACCCAGTACTTC.